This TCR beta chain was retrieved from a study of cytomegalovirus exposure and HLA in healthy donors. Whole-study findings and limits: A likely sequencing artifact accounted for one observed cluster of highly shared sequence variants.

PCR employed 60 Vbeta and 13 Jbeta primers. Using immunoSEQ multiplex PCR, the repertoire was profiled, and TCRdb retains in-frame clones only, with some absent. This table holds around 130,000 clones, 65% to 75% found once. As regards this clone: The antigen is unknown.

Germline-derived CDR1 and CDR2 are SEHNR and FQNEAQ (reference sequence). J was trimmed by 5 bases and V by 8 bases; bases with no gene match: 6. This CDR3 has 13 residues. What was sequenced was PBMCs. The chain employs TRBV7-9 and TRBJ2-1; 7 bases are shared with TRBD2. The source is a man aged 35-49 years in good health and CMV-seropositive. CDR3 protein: CASGGGFNNEQFF. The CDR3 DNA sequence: TGTGCCAGCGGCGGGGGTTTTAACAATGAGCAGTTCTTC.